This T cell receptor (beta chain) was recovered during a study of blood T cells in healthy people across ages. About this clonotype: Its antigen is not identified.

Study results and limitations: Any conclusive comparison of naive versus antigen-experienced cells was prevented by using unsorted PBMCs.

The germline V gene has CDR1 SGHRS and CDR2 YFSETQ. V shed 0 bases and J 5 bases; nucleotides not matched to a gene: 4. CDR3 size: 15 residues. Next came a second PCR, run for about 7 to 12 cycles, which used a sample-barcoded 5' primer along with a J-beta primer mix. TCRdb re-analysed the 5' RACE reads in MiXCR, keeping a single row per CDR3 protein. Of roughly 410,000 distinct CDR3 sequences in the sample, approximately 52% were seen once. Sequences were obtained from blood. The TCR was taken from a man in his 60s in good health. The chain joins TRBV5-1 to TRBJ2-1, with 8 bases identical to TRBD2. The CDR3 DNA sequence: TGCGCCAGCAGCTTGGGCGGGGGGAACGACAATGAGCAGTTCTTC. Residues: CASSLGGGNDNEQFF.